This T cell receptor beta chain derives from a study of beta chain features in type 1 diabetes. The investigators reverse transcribed all of the isolated RNA, so they sequenced expressed TCRB transcripts. The table came from immunoSEQ multiplex PCR; TCRdb's copy has only in-frame clones and leaves some out. This sample has hundreds of thousands of clones, with 30% found just once. Study-wide results and limits: TCRB CDR3s from Type 1 diabetes patients were moderately but significantly shorter in all four CD4+ subsets.

Germline assignment: CDR1 SGHTA and CDR2 FQGTGA. The length of the CDR3 is 15 residues. Trimming took 6 bases from V and 0 from J, leaving 11 bases between them. On this clone itself: The antigen is undetermined.

V is TRBV7-3 and J is TRBJ2-2; D might be TRBD2 (5 bases). The sequencing input was naive CD4+ T cells from blood. This clonotype originated in a man younger than 30 in good health. The CDR3 loop reads CASSTGNANTGELFF. The CDR3 nucleotides are TGTGCCAGCAGTACGGGAAACGCGAACACCGGGGAGCTGTTTTTT. Complete variable domain (other parts from reference TRBV7-3 and TRBJ2-2): GAGVSQTPSNKVTEKGKYVELRCDPISGHTALYWYRQSLGQGPEFLIYFQGTGAADDSGLPNDRFFAVRPEGSVSTLKIQRTERGDSAVYLCASSTGNANTGELFFGEGSRLTVL.